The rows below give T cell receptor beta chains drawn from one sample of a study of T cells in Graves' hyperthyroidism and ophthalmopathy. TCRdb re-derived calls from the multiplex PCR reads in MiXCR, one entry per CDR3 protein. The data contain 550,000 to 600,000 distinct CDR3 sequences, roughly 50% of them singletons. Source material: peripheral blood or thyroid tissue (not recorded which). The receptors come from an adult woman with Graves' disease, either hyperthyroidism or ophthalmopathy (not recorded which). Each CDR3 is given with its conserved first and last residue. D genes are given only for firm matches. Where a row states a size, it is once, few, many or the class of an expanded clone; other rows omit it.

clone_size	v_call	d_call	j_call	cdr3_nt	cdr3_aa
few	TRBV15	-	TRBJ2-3	TGTGCCACCAGCGGAGGAGGAATCGGCACAGATACGCAGTATTTT	CATSGGGIGTDTQYF
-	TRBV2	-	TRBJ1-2	TGTGCCAGCAGTGACACCTCACCTGTCTATGGCTACACCTTC	CASSDTSPVYGYTF
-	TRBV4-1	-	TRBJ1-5	TGCGCCAGCAGCCAAGACGCAGGGGTGAGACAGCCCCAGCATTTT	CASSQDAGVRQPQHF
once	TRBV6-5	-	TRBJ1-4	TGTGCCAGCAGTCTTCAAGCTAGCGGGAGAAAACTGTTTTTT	CASSLQASGRKLFF
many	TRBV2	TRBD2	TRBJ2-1	TGTGCCAGCTCTGCTTGGACTAGTCTCGATGAGCAGTTCTTC	CASSAWTSLDEQFF
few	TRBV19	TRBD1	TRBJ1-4	TGTGCCACCCTAGCCCCCGGGACAGGGGACGAAAAACTGTTTTTT	CATLAPGTGDEKLFF
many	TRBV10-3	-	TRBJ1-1	TGTGCCATCAAGGTGGGGAGATCCACTGAAGCTTTCTTT	CAIKVGRSTEAFF
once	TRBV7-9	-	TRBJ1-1	TGCGCCAGCAGTGAGTCGACGGCCATGAACACTGAAGCTTTCTTT	CASSESTAMNTEAFF
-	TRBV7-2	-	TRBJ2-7	TGTGCCAGCGGCCGTCCGGGCCGGGGTCACGAGCAGTACTTC	CASGRPGRGHEQYF
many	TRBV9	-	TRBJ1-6	TGTGCCAGCAGCGGTCCTGCTGTGAATTCACCCCTCCACTTT	CASSGPAVNSPLHF
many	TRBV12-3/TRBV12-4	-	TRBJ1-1	TGTGCCAGCAGGGAAGGGGTTTTGAGGACTGAAGCTTTCTTT	CASREGVLRTEAFF
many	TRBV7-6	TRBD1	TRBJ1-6	TGTGCCAGCAGCTCCGGGACAGCTAATTCACCCCTCCACTTT	CASSSGTANSPLHF
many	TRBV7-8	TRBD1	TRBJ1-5	TGTGCCAGCAGCTTAGTCGGCGGCAGGGGGCGAGGTAACCATCAGCCCCAGCATTTT	CASSLVGGRGRGNHQPQHF
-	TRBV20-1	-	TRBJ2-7	TGCAGTGCTAGGCGCAGGTTGCGGGAAGTCTACGAGCAGTACTTC	CSARRRLREVYEQYF
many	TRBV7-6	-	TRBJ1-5	TGTGCCAGCAGCTTAGCGCCGGACAGCAATCAGCCCCAGCATTTT	CASSLAPDSNQPQHF
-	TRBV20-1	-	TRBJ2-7	TGCAGTGCTAGATTTAGTAGTTACGAGCAGTACTTC	CSARFSSYEQYF
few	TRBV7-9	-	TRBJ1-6	TGTGCCAGCAGCTCATCAGGCGGGTATCCACCCCTCCACTTT	CASSSSGGYPPLHF
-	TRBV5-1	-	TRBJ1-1	TGCGCCAGCAGCTCAGGGTTCGCTGAAGCTTTCTTT	CASSSGFAEAFF
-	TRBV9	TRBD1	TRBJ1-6	TGTGCCAGCAGCGTCTCGGAGGACAGGGGTAATTCACCCCTCCACTTT	CASSVSEDRGNSPLHF
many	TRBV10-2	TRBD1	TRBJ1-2	TGCGCCAGCAGGCCCTCCGGGACAGGGAACTATGGCTACACCTTC	CASRPSGTGNYGYTF
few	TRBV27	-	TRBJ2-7	TGTGCCAGCAGTTTAGACAAGGGGACCTACGAGCAGTACTTC	CASSLDKGTYEQYF
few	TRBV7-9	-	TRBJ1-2	TGTGCCAGCAGCACCCCCCGCTATGGCTACACCTTC	CASSTPRYGYTF
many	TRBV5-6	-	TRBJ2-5	TGTGCCAGCAGCTTGGGGCCTGATCAAGAGACCCAGTACTTC	CASSLGPDQETQYF
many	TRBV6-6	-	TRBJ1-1	TGTGCCAGCAGTTACATGGCACCCGTGAACACTGAAGCTTTCTTT	CASSYMAPVNTEAFF
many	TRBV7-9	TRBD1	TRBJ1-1	TGTGCCAGCAGTCCCGACAGGGTTAACACTGAAGCTTTCTTT	CASSPDRVNTEAFF
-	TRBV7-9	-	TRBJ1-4	TGTGCCAGCAGCTTAGTACCCGTCGGGGGCCTGTCTAATGAAAAACTGTTTTTT	CASSLVPVGGLSNEKLFF
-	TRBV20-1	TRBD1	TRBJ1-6	TGCAGTGCCCCCGGGACAGGGTTCGAGAATTCACCCCTCCACTTT	CSAPGTGFENSPLHF
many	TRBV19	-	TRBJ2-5	TGTGCCAGTAGGAGTGGGGCCGAGGAGACCCAGTACTTC	CASRSGAEETQYF
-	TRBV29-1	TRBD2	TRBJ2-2	TGCAGCGTTGCCTCTCTGCTTGGGGCGGGAGACGGAACCGGGGAGCTGTTTTTT	CSVASLLGAGDGTGELFF
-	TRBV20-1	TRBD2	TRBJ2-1	TGCAGTGCTACGGGCGGGGGAGCCTTCAATGAGCAGTTCTTC	CSATGGGAFNEQFF
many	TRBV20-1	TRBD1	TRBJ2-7	TGCAGTGCTAGGACAGGGGGAACCTACGAGCAGTACTTC	CSARTGGTYEQYF
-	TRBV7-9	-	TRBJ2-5	TGTGCCAGCAGCACAGGGAAAGAGACCCAGTACTTC	CASSTGKETQYF
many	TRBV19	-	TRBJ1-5	TGTGCCAGTAGTATCGTAGTATATGGTCAGCCCCAGCATTTT	CASSIVVYGQPQHF
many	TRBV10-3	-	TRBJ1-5	TGTGCCATCAGTGAGCGAGAAAATAGCAATCAGCCCCAGCATTTT	CAISERENSNQPQHF
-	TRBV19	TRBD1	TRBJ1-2	TGTGCCAGCAGTCCCCCCAGGGGGGCGCGGAACTATGGCTACACCTTC	CASSPPRGARNYGYTF
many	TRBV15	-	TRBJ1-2	TGTGCCACCAGCAGAGATTGGGGGGCGCGAAGGGGCTACACCTTC	CATSRDWGARRGYTF
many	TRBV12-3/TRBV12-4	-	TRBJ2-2	TGTGCCAGCAAGGGGGCGGGAGTGTTCATCACCGGGGAGCTGTTTTTT	CASKGAGVFITGELFF
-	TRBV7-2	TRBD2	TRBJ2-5	TGTGCCAGCAGCTTTGGACTAGCGGGAGTGGGGGAGACCCAGTACTTC	CASSFGLAGVGETQYF
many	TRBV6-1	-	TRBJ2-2	TGTGCCAGCAGTGAAGGGCTAGCAGGCACCGGGGAGCTGTTTTTT	CASSEGLAGTGELFF
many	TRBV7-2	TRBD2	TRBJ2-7	TGTGCCAGCAGCTTCACCGCAGCGGGAGGGTCCTCCTACGAGCAGTACTTC	CASSFTAAGGSSYEQYF
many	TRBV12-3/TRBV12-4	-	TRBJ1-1	TGTGCCAGCCGCGCATCTTCATGGGATAATGGAGCTTTCTTT	CASRASSWDNGAFF
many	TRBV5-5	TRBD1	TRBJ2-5	TGTGCCAGCAGATTGGGACAGCCAGAGACCCAGTACTTC	CASRLGQPETQYF
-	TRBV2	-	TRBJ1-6	TGTGCCAGCAGTGAAAGGCATTCGCCCCTCCACTTT	CASSERHSPLHF
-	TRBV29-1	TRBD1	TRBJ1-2	TGCAGCGTTGTGACAGGGACCTATGGCTACACCTTC	CSVVTGTYGYTF
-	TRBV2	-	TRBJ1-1	TGTGCCAGCAGTGAGAACCTCCCAAACACTGAAGCTTTCTTT	CASSENLPNTEAFF
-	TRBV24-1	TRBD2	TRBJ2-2	TGTGCCACCAGTGAGCCTAGCGGGAGGGCCAGGGAGCTGTTTTTT	CATSEPSGRARELFF
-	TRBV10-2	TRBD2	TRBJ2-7	TGCGCCAGCCGCCCGGGACTAGCGGGAATCGACGAGCAGTACTTC	CASRPGLAGIDEQYF
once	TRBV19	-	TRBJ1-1	TGTGCCAGTAGGTGGGCTGGCAGTGGGAACACTGAAGCTTTCTTT	CASRWAGSGNTEAFF
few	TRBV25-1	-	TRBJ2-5	TGTGCCAGCAGTGAAAGGAGGGGGCGAGGGGAGACCCAGTACTTC	CASSERRGRGETQYF
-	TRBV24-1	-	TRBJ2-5	TGTGCCACTAGGGGGGTGGAAGAAGAGACCCAGTACTTC	CATRGVEEETQYF
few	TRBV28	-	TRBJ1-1	TGTGCCAGCATCTCGGGTGGGGGGCTGGCGACTGAAGCTTTCTTT	CASISGGGLATEAFF
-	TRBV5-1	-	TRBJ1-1	TGCGCCAGCAGCTGGACGGGTGTGGGGACTGAAGCTTTCTTT	CASSWTGVGTEAFF
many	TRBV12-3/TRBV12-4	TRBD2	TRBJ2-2	TGTGCCAGCTACAAGCGGGAGTTTGGCACCGGGGAGCTGTTTTTT	CASYKREFGTGELFF
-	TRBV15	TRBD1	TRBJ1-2	TGTGCCACCAGCAGAGATCCGGGACAGGGGGATGGTGGCTACACCTTC	CATSRDPGQGDGGYTF
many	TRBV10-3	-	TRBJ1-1	TGTGCCATTGCTGCTGGGGGGGTGCGGGTCACTGAAGCTTTCTTT	CAIAAGGVRVTEAFF
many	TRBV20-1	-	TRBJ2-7	TGCAGTGCTAGGGCGGGTAGCTCCTACGAGCAGTACTTC	CSARAGSSYEQYF
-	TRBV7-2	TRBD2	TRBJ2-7	TGTGCCAGCAGCTTATTAGCGGGAGATCTCGGGTACGAGCAGTACTTC	CASSLLAGDLGYEQYF
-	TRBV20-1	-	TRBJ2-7	TGCAGTGCTAGTAACGGGGAGTACGAGCAGTACTTC	CSASNGEYEQYF
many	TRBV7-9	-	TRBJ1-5	TGTGCCAGCAGCCCCGACAGCGAGAATCAGCCCCAGCATTTT	CASSPDSENQPQHF